This paragraph reports one T cell receptor beta chain. This record belongs to a study of cytomegalovirus exposure and HLA in healthy donors. Trimming removed 4 bases from V and 9 bases from J; junction bases left unmatched: 15. There are 16 residues in the CDR3. Germline V gives CDR1 LNHDA, CDR2 SQIVND (reference sequence). The PCR employed 60 Vbeta primers together with 13 Jbeta primers. The protocol was immunoSEQ multiplex PCR, while the TCRdb copy is restricted to in-frame clones and leaves out a portion. This sample carries over 200,000 clones, roughly 91% of them seen once, and the ten largest clones take 0.9% to 1.1%.

Sequences were obtained from PBMCs. This chain uses TRBV19 with TRBJ1-3, with 7 bases matching TRBD1. The sequence derives from a woman aged 18 to 35 in good health and CMV-seronegative. The CDR3 here is CASSTKGTVGWATIYF. CDR3 nucleotides: TGTGCCAGTAGTACCAAAGGGACAGTGGGTTGGGCCACCATATATTTT.